The 11 T cell receptor beta chains below come from one sample, sequenced in a study of PD-1 blockade in mismatch repair-deficient tumors. Clones were read by immunoSEQ multiplex PCR, and TCRdb kept only the in-frame ones, dropping some. The table lists 80,000 to 130,000 clones, 82% of them singletons, with about 6.3% in the top ten. This sample comprised peripheral blood, obtained approximately 8 months after starting pembrolizumab. The receptors originated from an adult with mismatch repair-deficient cancer.

There are a few counts of this clone. The CDR3 sequence: CASSPPFDDEQFF. Here the CDR3 DNA reads TGCGCCAGCAGCCCCCCTTTCGACGATGAGCAGTTCTTC. J is TRBJ2-1 and V is TRBV4-1; D remains ambiguous. From germline, CDR1 is MGHRA and CDR2 YSYEKL. V was shortened by 4 bases and J by 8 bases, with 12 bases between the two germline ends. CDR3 length: 13 residues.

The rearrangement links TRBV19 to TRBJ1-5, with 7 bases aligning to TRBD1. CDR3 length: 15 amino acids. Germline V gives CDR1 LNHDA, CDR2 SQIVND (reference sequence). Losses at the gene ends were 5 bases for V and 4 bases for J; bases not matched to a gene: 8. The CDR3 nucleotides are TGTGCCAGTAGTCTAGGGACAGAGCCTAATCAGCCCCAGCATTTT. Translated: CASSLGTEPNQPQHF.

V usage is TRBV5-1 and J usage is TRBJ2-3; no definite D call. Between the trimmed V and J ends, which lost 4 bases and 1 base, there was a span of 7 bases. The CDR3 is 13 amino acids. Germline assignment: CDR1 SGHRS and CDR2 YFSETQ. The CDR3: CASSDQGTDTQYF. Written as DNA, the CDR3 is TGCGCCAGCAGCGATCAGGGCACAGATACGCAGTATTTT.

This clone is categorized as medium-sized. The V gene is TRBV5-4, the J gene TRBJ2-3, with D possibly matching TRBD2 (5 bases). CDR1 and CDR2 (germline): SGHNT, YYREEE (reference sequence). V was shortened by 2 bases and J by 6 bases, with 10 bases between the two germline ends. CDR3 length equals 13 residues. The CDR3 sequence is CASSLTSWDTQYF. CDR3 sequence (DNA): TGTGCCAGCAGCTTAACTAGTTGGGATACGCAGTATTTT.

The chain employs TRBV7-2 and TRBJ2-7; the D is unclear. CDR3 length equals 16 residues. V was cut by 2 bases and J by 0 bases, with 14 bases left in between. Germline CDR1 and CDR2: SGHTA and FQGNSA. In nucleotides, the CDR3 is TGTGCCAGCAGCTTATACGGCGGATTAAGCTCCTACGAGCAGTACTTC. Translating gives CASSLYGGLSSYEQYF. The entire variable domain, with the rest obtained from reference TRBV7-2 and TRBJ2-7, is as follows: GAGVSQSPSNKVTEKGKDVELRCDPISGHTALYWYRQSLGQGLEFLIYFQGNSAPDKSGLPSDRFSAERTGGSVSTLTIQRTQQEDSAVYLCASSLYGGLSSYEQYFGPGTRLTVT.

This rearrangement joins TRBV11-2 to TRBJ2-7; 7 bases agree with TRBD1. V lost 1 base to trimming and J lost 6 bases; unmatched junction nucleotides: 3. Per the germline V gene, CDR1 is SGHAT and CDR2 is FQNNGV. CDR3 size: 13 residues. Here the CDR3 reads CASSLGQGSEQYF. CDR3 in DNA: TGTGCCAGCAGCTTAGGACAGGGCAGCGAGCAGTACTTC. Drawing the rest from reference TRBV11-2 and TRBJ2-7, the complete variable domain is EAGVAQSPRYKIIEKRQSVAFWCNPISGHATLYWYQQILGQGPKLLIQFQNNGVVDDSQLPKDRFSAERLKGVDSTLKIQPAKLEDSAVYLCASSLGQGSEQYFGPGTRLTVT.

This sequence joins TRBV15 and TRBJ2-5; 7 bases align to TRBD2. CDR1 LNHNV and CDR2 YYDKDF come from the germline V gene (reference sequence). The CDR3 contains 14 residues. Trimming removed 1 base from V and 5 bases from J; junction bases left unmatched: 4. The CDR3 spells CATSRAGGWETQYF. The CDR3 nucleotides read TGTGCCACCAGCAGAGCGGGAGGTTGGGAGACCCAGTACTTC. Looking up the rest from reference TRBV15 and TRBJ2-5 gives the full variable domain: DAMVIQNPRYQVTQFGKPVTLSCSQTLNHNVMYWYQQKSSQAPKLLFHYYDKDFNNEADTPDNFQSRRPNTSFCFLDIRSPGLGDTAMYLCATSRAGGWETQYFGPGTRLLVL.

The chain has TRBV5-1 and TRBJ2-2; D possibly corresponds to TRBD2 (5 bases). The ends were cut back, 0 bases at V and 9 bases at J, with 6 bases in the middle. This CDR3 comprises 12 residues. Looked up from germline, CDR1 is SGHRS and CDR2 is YFSETQ. The DNA for the CDR3 is TGCGCCAGCAGCTTGGGGGAGCGGGAGCTGTTTTTT. It encodes CASSLGERELFF.

A word on this clone: The junction and the germline gene differ at one end; a read error may be behind it. The CDR3 spells CASREDLTGNTIYF. As DNA, the CDR3 is TGTGCCAGCAGGGAAGACTTAACGGGAAACACCATATATTTT. The chain joins TRBV6-1 to TRBJ1-3; D unresolved. The CDR3 is 14 residues long. Germline V lookup: CDR1 MNHNS, CDR2 SASEGT.

The chain employs TRBV5-1 and TRBJ2-7, with 12 bases matching TRBD2. CDR1 and CDR2 from the germline V gene are SGHRS and YFSETQ. V shed 4 bases and J 4 bases; nucleotides not matched to a gene: 12. There are 17 residues in the CDR3. The CDR3 is CASSPLASGRGGYEQYF. For the CDR3, the DNA is TGCGCCAGCAGCCCCCTAGCTAGCGGGAGGGGAGGGTACGAGCAGTACTTC. The full variable domain, in which reference TRBV5-1 and TRBJ2-7 provide the parts outside the CDR3, is KAGVTQTPRYLIKTRGQQVTLSCSPISGHRSVSWYQQTPGQGLQFLFEYFSETQRNKGNFPGRFSGRQFSNSRSEMNVSTLELGDSALYLCASSPLASGRGGYEQYFGPGTRLTVT.

CDR3 in DNA: TGTGCCAGTCCCAAAGAAGGCAGGGCGATCAGTGGGGACACTGAAGCTTTCTTT. Translating gives CASPKEGRAISGDTEAFF. J is TRBJ1-1 and V is TRBV19, with TRBD1 as a possible D gene (5 bases). The CDR3 has 18 residues. V shed 8 bases and J shed 3 bases, with 28 bases lying between them. Germline loops: CDR1 LNHDA, CDR2 SQIVND (reference sequence).